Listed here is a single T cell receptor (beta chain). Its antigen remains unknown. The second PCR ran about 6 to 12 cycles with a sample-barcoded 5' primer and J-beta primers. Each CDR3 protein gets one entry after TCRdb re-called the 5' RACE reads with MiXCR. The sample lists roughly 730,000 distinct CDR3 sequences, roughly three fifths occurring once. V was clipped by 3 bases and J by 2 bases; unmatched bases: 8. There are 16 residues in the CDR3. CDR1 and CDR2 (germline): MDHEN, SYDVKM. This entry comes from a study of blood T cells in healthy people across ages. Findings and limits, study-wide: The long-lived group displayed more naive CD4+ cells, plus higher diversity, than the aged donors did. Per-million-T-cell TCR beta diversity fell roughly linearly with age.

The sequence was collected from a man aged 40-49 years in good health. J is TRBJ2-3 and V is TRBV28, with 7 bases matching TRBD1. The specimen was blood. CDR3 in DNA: TGTGCCAGCAGTTTCCGACGGGACAGTCACACAGATACGCAGTATTTT. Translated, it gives CASSFRRDSHTDTQYF.